The clone carrying this T cell receptor beta chain came up once. Measured with immunoSEQ multiplex PCR; TCRdb has only the in-frame clones, and not every one. Counted here are approximately 660,000 clones, 85% to 90% occurring once; the ten biggest clones make up 0.01%. Germline CDR1 reads SGHAT; CDR2 reads FQDESV (reference sequence). This CDR3 contains 18 residues. The V segment lost 6 bases and the J segment 5 bases; nucleotides outside the gene matches: 21. The data derive from a study of shared T cell receptors in the human thymus. This sample was also put to use in a study of human thymus T cells. That report adds: The sample donors, healthy Finnish infants, were having corrective surgery for congenital heart defects. In corrective heart surgery, resections were taken, and these provided the thymus tissue. A high degree of thymic repertoire overlap among unrelated individuals was reported in related research.

This chain uses TRBV11-1 with TRBJ2-7; 8 bases align to TRBD2. The sample consisted of thymocytes. This sequence originates from a boy under two years old with a congenital heart defect. CDR3 sequence: CASSSRELKRELNDEQYF. CDR3 nucleotide sequence: TGTGCCAGCAGTTCGCGGGAATTGAAGCGGGAGTTAAACGACGAGCAGTACTTC.